The 26 T cell receptor beta chains presented below share a single source sample, sequenced in a study of blood T cell repertoires in COVID-19. The assay was immunoSEQ multiplex PCR, and TCRdb's table has in-frame clones only and misses some. The sample has over 300,000 clones, around 89% seen once. The sample comprised PBMCs or T cells enriched from blood (not recorded which). The receptors originated from a woman between 25 and 40 years old with acute COVID-19.

This sequence joins TRBV4-1 and TRBJ1-5, with no clear D. CDR3 size: 14 residues. The V and J ends lost 1 base and 11 bases respectively, with 15 bases between them. Germline CDR1 MGHRA, CDR2 YSYEKL. The CDR3 DNA reads TGCGCCAGCAGCCAAGGTTTGGACTTTGGTGCCCAGCATTTT. Protein sequence: CASSQGLDFGAQHF.

The chain employs TRBV7-3 and TRBJ2-7; D gene ambiguous. Between the trimmed V and J ends, which lost 0 bases and 5 bases, there was a span of 11 bases. The germline gives CDR1 SGHTA, CDR2 FQGTGA. This CDR3 contains 14 residues. The CDR3 reads CASSLTTPGNEQYF. The CDR3 coding sequence is TGTGCCAGCAGCTTAACTACACCAGGAAACGAGCAGTACTTC.

The V and J genes are TRBV7-6 and TRBJ1-1; 8 bases are shared with TRBD1. V trimming: 5 bases; J trimming: 4 bases; junction bases outside the gene matches: 9. The CDR3 sequence is 15 residues long. Germline assignment: CDR1 SGHVS and CDR2 FNYEAQ. The CDR3 bases are TGTGCCAGCAGCCCATCGACAGGGGTCTTCACTGAAGCTTTCTTT. It is translated as CASSPSTGVFTEAFF.

The chain has TRBV6-6 and TRBJ1-1, with 7 nucleotides matching TRBD1. Trimming took 2 bases from V and 5 from J; bases not matched to a gene: 8. CDR1 and CDR2 from the germline V gene are MNHNY and SVGAGI (reference sequence). CDR3 length: 15 residues. The CDR3 protein is CASSYGQASYTEAFF. The DNA for the CDR3 is TGTGCCAGCAGTTACGGACAGGCCTCCTATACTGAAGCTTTCTTT.

The chain joins TRBV24-1 to TRBJ2-1; TRBD2 matches 7 bases. CDR1 KGHDR and CDR2 SFDVKD come from the germline V gene. CDR3 length equals 17 residues. The V segment lost 3 bases and the J segment 7 bases; nucleotides outside the gene matches: 14. For the CDR3, the DNA is TGTGCCACCAGTGATCAGTCCGCGGGGGTGGGCGGAAATGAGCAGTTCTTC. This sequence encodes CATSDQSAGVGGNEQFF.

V usage is TRBV24-1 and J usage is TRBJ1-6; 10 bases line up with TRBD1. The CDR3 loop spans 13 amino acids. CDR1 is KGHDR, CDR2 SFDVKD, per germline. V gave up 5 bases and J gave up 10 bases; unmatched junction bases: 1. Here the CDR3 DNA reads TGTGCCACCAGTGGGACAGGGGGATCACCCCTCCACTTT. Translation: CATSGTGGSPLHF.

J is TRBJ2-4 and V is TRBV24-1, with a tentative D call TRBD1 (6 bases). Germline V lookup: CDR1 KGHDR, CDR2 SFDVKD. The CDR3 length is 15 residues. Trimming shortened V by 6 bases and J by 0 bases, and 11 bases separated the two germline ends. The CDR3 region has the DNA TGTGCCACCAGTAGTGGACAGTTAGCCAAAAACATTCAGTACTTC. It is translated as CATSSGQLAKNIQYF.

This chain uses TRBV7-9 with TRBJ1-2, with a possible D match to TRBD1 (6 bases). Germline V gives CDR1 SEHNR, CDR2 FQNEAQ (reference sequence). The CDR3 loop spans 14 amino acids. Trimming left V 4 bases short and J 1 base short, with 10 bases between. CDR3 amino acids: CASSSGHFNYGYTF. In DNA form, the CDR3 reads TGTGCCAGCAGCTCGGGACACTTTAACTATGGCTACACCTTC.

The rearrangement links TRBV2 to TRBJ1-2, with 9 bases matching TRBD1. The CDR3 has 14 residues. Germline-derived CDR1 and CDR2 are SNHLY and FYNNEI. Trimming removed 6 bases from V and 4 bases from J; junction bases left unmatched: 6. The CDR3, as DNA: TGTGCCAGCAGCACCGGGACAGGGTTCTATGGCTACACCTTC. As protein: CASSTGTGFYGYTF.

This clone was observed once. V usage is TRBV18 and J usage is TRBJ1-2; D call uncertain. Germline CDR1 KGHSH, CDR2 LQKENI. This CDR3 has 14 residues. V lost 2 bases, J lost 6 bases, and 13 bases lay in between. Here the CDR3 reads CASSPGQEGNGYTF. DNA for the CDR3: TGTGCCAGCTCACCAGGGCAAGAAGGAAATGGCTACACCTTC.

The chain carries TRBV7-9 and TRBJ1-6; TRBD1 matches 9 bases. This CDR3 is 16 amino acids long. In germline, CDR1 is SEHNR, CDR2 FQNEAQ (reference sequence). V gave up 4 bases and J gave up 6 bases; unmatched junction bases: 7. CDR3 region: CASSWTGAHLNSPLHF. CDR3 nucleotide sequence: TGTGCCAGCAGCTGGACAGGGGCCCACCTTAATTCACCCCTCCACTTT.

With regard to this clone: The sample carries other DNA sequences with the same CDR3. This chain joins TRBV3-1 (or the pseudogene TRBV3-2) and TRBJ1-5, with D possibly being TRBD1 (5 bases). The length of the CDR3 is 13 residues. The ends were cut back, 1 base at V and 6 bases at J, with 7 bases in the middle. CDR1 is LGHDT and CDR2 is YNNKEL in the germline V gene (reference sequence). CDR3 in amino acids: CASSQGGVQPQHF. CDR3 sequence (DNA): TGTGCCAGCAGCCAAGGGGGGGTTCAGCCCCAGCATTTT.

V is TRBV24-1 and J is TRBJ2-1, with a possible D match to TRBD1 (5 bases). CDR3 length: 15 residues. Germline CDR1 reads KGHDR; CDR2 reads SFDVKD. Trimming took off 0 bases at V and 8 bases at J, with 13 bases between the two ends. CDR3 nucleotides: TGTGCCACCAGTGATTTGAAGGGCAGGGTGTATGAGCAGTTCTTC. Residues: CATSDLKGRVYEQFF.

The rearrangement joins TRBV7-9 to TRBJ1-4; TRBD1 might be the D (5 bases). CDR1 and CDR2 from the germline V gene are SEHNR and FQNEAQ (reference sequence). Between the trimmed V and J ends, which lost 5 bases and 7 bases, there was a span of 14 bases. The CDR3 loop spans 14 amino acids. DNA of the CDR3: TGTGCCAGCAGCCCCGGGGGTAAGAGTGAAAAACTGTTTTTT. Encoded protein: CASSPGGKSEKLFF.

This sequence joins TRBV4-1 and TRBJ2-5; possibly TRBD1 for D (6 bases). Germline values: CDR1 MGHRA, CDR2 YSYEKL. Trimming left V 2 bases short and J 5 bases short, with 9 bases between. The CDR3 is 13 residues long. CDR3 DNA sequence: TGCGCCAGCAGCCAAACAGGGCAGGAGACCCAGTACTTC. Protein: CASSQTGQETQYF.

The chain employs TRBV5-4 and TRBJ2-2; 8 bases map to TRBD2. The germline V gene has CDR1 SGHNT and CDR2 YYREEE (reference sequence). The J segment lost 7 bases and the V segment lost 8 bases, leaving 10 bases of the junction unmatched. The CDR3 covers 14 residues. The CDR3 sequence is CASSGGARIGELFF. DNA of the CDR3: TGTGCCAGTTCCGGGGGGGCTAGGATCGGGGAGCTGTTTTTT. Looking up the rest from reference TRBV5-4 and TRBJ2-2 gives the full variable domain: ETGVTQSPTHLIKTRGQQVTLRCSSQSGHNTVSWYQQALGQGPQFIFQYYREEENGRGNFPPRFSGLQFPNYSSELNVNALELDDSALYLCASSGGARIGELFFGEGSRLTVL.

CDR3 amino acids: CASSLQFAGEQYF. In DNA form, the CDR3 reads TGTGCCAGCAGTTTACAGTTTGCGGGCGAGCAGTACTTC. J is TRBJ2-7 and V is TRBV27, with D possibly matching TRBD2 (5 bases). The ends were cut back, 2 bases at V and 6 bases at J, with 11 bases in the middle. This CDR3 is 13 amino acids long. CDR1 is MNHEY and CDR2 is SMNVEV in the germline V gene (reference sequence).

This clone showed up just a few times. The chain carries TRBV5-1 and TRBJ2-2, with D perhaps TRBD1 (6 bases). Trimming stripped 2 bases from V and 5 bases from J, with 7 bases between. This CDR3 comprises 13 residues. Germline values: CDR1 SGHRS, CDR2 YFSETQ. The CDR3 loop reads CASSLGQTGELFF. CDR3 in DNA: TGCGCCAGCAGCTTAGGACAGACCGGGGAGCTGTTTTTT.

This clone was observed once. The chain carries TRBV19 and TRBJ2-2; TRBD2 matches at 12 bases. The CDR3 is 16 residues long. The J segment lost 6 bases and the V segment lost 5 bases, leaving 7 bases of the junction unmatched. Germline lookup yields CDR1 LNHDA and CDR2 SQIVND (reference sequence). Written as DNA, the CDR3 is TGTGCCAGTAGTGCAGGACTAGCGGGGAGTTCCGGGGAGCTGTTTTTT. This codes for CASSAGLAGSSGELFF.

This clone has more than one count but fewer than ten. J is TRBJ1-2 and V is TRBV4-1, with D perhaps matching TRBD1 (6 bases). The germline V gene has CDR1 MGHRA and CDR2 YSYEKL. Trimming stripped 0 bases from V and 4 bases from J, with 15 bases between. CDR3 length: 16 residues. CDR3 sequence reads: CASSQDLRGHSYGYTF. CDR3 DNA sequence: TGCGCCAGCAGCCAAGATCTGCGGGGGCACAGCTATGGCTACACCTTC.

A single count supports this clone. This chain joins TRBV5-1 and TRBJ1-2; 9 nucleotides agree with TRBD1. The CDR3 has 15 residues. The ends lost 4 bases at V and 2 bases at J; junction bases unmatched: 6. Germline V gives CDR1 SGHRS, CDR2 YFSETQ. The CDR3 DNA follows: TGCGCCAGCAGCCTACGGGGACAGGGAAACTATGGCTACACCTTC. This translates into CASSLRGQGNYGYTF.

The chain is built from TRBV13 and TRBJ1-6; D possibly corresponds to TRBD1 (5 bases). CDR1 is PRHDT and CDR2 is FYEKMQ in the germline V gene (reference sequence). This CDR3 spans 16 amino acids. The V gene lost 4 bases and the J gene lost 7 bases, with 17 bases spanning the gap. CDR3 DNA: TGTGCCAGCAGCTCATCGCAGGGTGGTAAGAATTCACCCCTCCACTTT. Translation gives CASSSSQGGKNSPLHF.

This chain uses TRBV30 with TRBJ1-6, with D maybe TRBD1 (6 bases). This CDR3 comprises 14 residues. CDR1 is GTSNPN and CDR2 is SVGIG in the germline V gene (reference sequence). Trimming shortened V by 0 bases and J by 9 bases, and 12 bases separated the two germline ends. As DNA, the CDR3 is TGTGCCTGGAGTGTACAGGGATCAGGTTCACCCCTCCACTTT. It yields the protein CAWSVQGSGSPLHF. Full variable domain (rest looked up from reference TRBV30 and TRBJ1-6): SQTIHQWPATLVQPVGSPLSLECTVEGTSNPNLYWYRQAAGRGLQLLFYSVGIGQISSEVPQNLSASRPQDRQFILSSKKLLLSDSGFYLCAWSVQGSGSPLHFGNGTRLTVT.

The genes are TRBV21-1 and TRBJ2-3; the D segment call TRBD1 is taken from the table without a DNA check. TRBV21-1 is recorded as a pseudogene. This CDR3 region has 22 residues. CDR3 bases: TGTGCCAGCAGCAAAAGCCCGCGCACAGGGGGTAAGGGACTCAGAGGGACAGATACGCAGTATTTT. Translation gives CASSKSPRTGGKGLRGTDTQYF.

In DNA, the CDR3 is TGTGCCAGCAGCCCTACTGGACTTAGCTCCTACGAGCAGTACTTC. The encoded protein is CASSPTGLSSYEQYF. The chain carries TRBV3-1 (or the pseudogene TRBV3-2) and TRBJ2-7, with D maybe TRBD2 (5 bases). The CDR3 totals 15 residues. V lost 4 bases and J lost 0, with 13 bases in between. CDR1 is LGHDT and CDR2 is YNNKEL in the germline V gene (reference sequence).

The gene calls are TRBV18 and TRBJ2-1, with 7 bases aligning to TRBD2. The CDR3 consists of 15 residues. CDR1 and CDR2 (germline): KGHSH, LQKENI. Unmatched junction bases numbered 9, after V lost 3 bases and J lost 7 bases. CDR3 in amino acids: CASSPYGGLGNEQFF. The CDR3 DNA reads as TGTGCCAGCTCACCCTACGGGGGGTTAGGGAATGAGCAGTTCTTC.